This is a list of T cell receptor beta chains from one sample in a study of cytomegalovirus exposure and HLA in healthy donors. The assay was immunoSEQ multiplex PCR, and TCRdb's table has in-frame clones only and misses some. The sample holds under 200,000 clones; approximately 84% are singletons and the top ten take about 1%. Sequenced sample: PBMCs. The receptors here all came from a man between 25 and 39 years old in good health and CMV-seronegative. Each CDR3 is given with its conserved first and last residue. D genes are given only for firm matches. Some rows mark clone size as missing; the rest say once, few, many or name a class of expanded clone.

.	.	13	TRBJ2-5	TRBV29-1	CSAALGGKETQYF	TGCAGCGCCGCTTTGGGGGGAAAAGAGACCCAGTACTTC
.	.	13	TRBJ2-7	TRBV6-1	CASRASGGGEQYF	TGTGCCAGCAGGGCCAGTGGGGGAGGCGAGCAGTACTTC
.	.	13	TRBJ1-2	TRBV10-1	CASSLRANYGYTF	TGCGCCAGCAGTCTACGAGCTAACTATGGCTACACCTTC
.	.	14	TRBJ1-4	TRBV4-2	CASSQGQINEKLFF	TGTGCCAGCAGCCAAGGACAGATAAATGAAAAACTGTTTTTT
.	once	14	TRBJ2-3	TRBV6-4	CASSPSEYADTQYF	TGTGCCAGCAGCCCCTCCGAGTATGCAGATACGCAGTATTTT
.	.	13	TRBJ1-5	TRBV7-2	CASSPAAHQPQHF	TGTGCCAGCAGCCCCGCGGCACATCAGCCCCAGCATTTT
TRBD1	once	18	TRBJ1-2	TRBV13	CASSLAPSQTGLGYGYTF	TGTGCCAGCAGCTTAGCTCCCTCACAGACAGGGCTTGGCTATGGCTACACCTTC
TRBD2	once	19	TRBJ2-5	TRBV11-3	CASSLGLTSGGYIQETQYF	TGTGCCAGCAGCTTAGGATTGACTAGCGGGGGGTATATCCAAGAGACCCAGTACTTC
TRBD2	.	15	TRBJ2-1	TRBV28	CASSLELAGGYEQFF	TGTGCCAGCAGTTTAGAACTAGCGGGGGGCTATGAGCAGTTCTTC
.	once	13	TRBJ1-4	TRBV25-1	CATNGGYGEKLFF	TGTGCCACCAACGGGGGGTATGGAGAAAAACTGTTTTTT
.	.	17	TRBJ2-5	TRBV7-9	CASSLGLTGDNQETQYF	TGTGCCAGCAGCTTAGGCTTGACTGGGGACAACCAAGAGACCCAGTACTTC
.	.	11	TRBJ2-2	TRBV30	CAWSVGGELFF	TGTGCCTGGAGTGTCGGGGGGGAGCTGTTTTTT
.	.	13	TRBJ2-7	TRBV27	CASTSGGLFEQYF	TGTGCCAGCACATCAGGGGGGCTATTCGAGCAGTACTTC
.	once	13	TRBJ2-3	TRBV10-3	CAISGAGTDTQYF	TGTGCCATCAGTGGGGCAGGCACAGATACGCAGTATTTT
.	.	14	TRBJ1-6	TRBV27	CASSFPGGRTPLHF	TGTGCCAGCAGTTTTCCCGGAGGGCGGACACCCCTCCACTTT
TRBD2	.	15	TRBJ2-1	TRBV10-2	CASSDTSGVGNEQFF	TGCGCCAGCAGTGACACTAGCGGGGTCGGGAATGAGCAGTTCTTC
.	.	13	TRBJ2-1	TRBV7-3	CASSYYSSNEQFF	TGTGCCAGCAGCTACTATAGTTCCAATGAGCAGTTCTTC